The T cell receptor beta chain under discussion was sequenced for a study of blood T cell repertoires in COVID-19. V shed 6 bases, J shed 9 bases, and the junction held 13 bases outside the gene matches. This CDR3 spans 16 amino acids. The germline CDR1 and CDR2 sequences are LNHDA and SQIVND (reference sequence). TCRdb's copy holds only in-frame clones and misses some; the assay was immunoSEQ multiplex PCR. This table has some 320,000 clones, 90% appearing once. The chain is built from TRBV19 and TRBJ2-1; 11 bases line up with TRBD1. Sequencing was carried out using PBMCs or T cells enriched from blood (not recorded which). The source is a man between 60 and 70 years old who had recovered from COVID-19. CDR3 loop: CASRRALGQGGSEQFF. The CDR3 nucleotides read TGTGCCAGTAGAAGAGCCCTGGGACAGGGGGGCAGTGAGCAGTTCTTC.